The 20 T cell receptor beta chains below were found in one sample sequenced in a study of blood T cell repertoires in COVID-19. Sequencing used immunoSEQ multiplex PCR; TCRdb keeps in-frame clones, though not all of them. Among under 200,000 clones listed, approximately 88% were seen once. Specimen: peripheral blood. The receptors were sampled from a woman older than 75 with active or convalescent COVID-19.

The J gene is TRBJ1-5, the V gene TRBV6-2 or TRBV6-3; 10 bases align to TRBD1. With 6 bases clipped from V and 6 bases from J, the junction kept 8 bases outside the gene matches. CDR1 and CDR2 (germline): MNHEY, SVGEGT. This CDR3 is 15 amino acids long. CDR3 loop: CASSPSGTGVQPQHF. For the CDR3, the DNA is TGTGCCAGCAGCCCTTCCGGGACAGGGGTTCAGCCCCAGCATTTT.

CDR3 sequence reads: CASSRGTTEAFF. In DNA form, the CDR3 reads TGTGCCAGCAGTAGGGGTACCACTGAAGCTTTCTTT. The rearrangement uses TRBV6-5 and TRBJ1-1, with D tentatively TRBD1 (5 bases). The germline CDR1 and CDR2 sequences are MNHEY and SVGAGI. V lost 5 bases to trimming and J lost 4 bases, with 8 bases between them. The CDR3 loop spans 12 amino acids.

The chain joins TRBV11-2 to TRBJ1-4; 9 bases align to TRBD1. The junction had 10 bases not matched to a gene; V was cut back by 3 bases and J by 8 bases. Germline-derived CDR1 and CDR2 are SGHAT and FQNNGV. The CDR3 extends over 16 amino acids. The CDR3 reads CASSFGTGTVGEKLFF. The CDR3, as DNA: TGTGCCAGCAGCTTTGGGACAGGGACAGTCGGGGAAAAACTGTTTTTT.

This clone was observed once. The chain is built from TRBV12-3 or TRBV12-4 and TRBJ1-1; a weak D match, TRBD1 (5 bases). CDR3 size: 13 residues. Trimming removed 4 bases from V and 1 base from J, with 7 bases in between. The DNA for the CDR3 is TGTGCCAGCAGTTACAGGACGAACACTGAAGCTTTCTTT. This gives the protein CASSYRTNTEAFF.

The chain carries TRBV5-5 and TRBJ2-2, with a tentative D call TRBD1 (6 bases). Trimming cost V 2 bases and J 7 bases, with 12 bases left between them. Germline lookup yields CDR1 SGHKS and CDR2 YYEKEE (reference sequence). CDR3 length equals 14 residues. CDR3 sequence: CASSFQGQGGELFF. The CDR3 nucleotides read TGTGCCAGCAGCTTTCAGGGGCAGGGCGGGGAGCTGTTTTTT.

The V gene is TRBV19, the J gene TRBJ1-2; the match to TRBD1 covers 8 bases. Germline V gene lookup returns CDR1 LNHDA and CDR2 SQIVND (reference sequence). This CDR3 has 14 residues. J was trimmed by 4 bases and V by 8 bases; bases with no gene match: 9. CDR3 sequence: CASGGQDTTYGYTF. The CDR3 bases are TGTGCCAGTGGGGGACAGGACACTACCTATGGCTACACCTTC.

This chain links TRBV19 with TRBJ2-3, with a weak D call TRBD2 (6 bases). CDR1 is LNHDA and CDR2 is SQIVND in the germline V gene (reference sequence). Trimming removed 10 bases at V and 1 base at J, with 12 bases between. The CDR3 spans 13 residues. CDR3 nucleotide sequence: TGTGCCACCGCCGGCGGGGGCACAGATACGCAGTATTTT. This gives the protein CATAGGGTDTQYF.

The chain links TRBV6-6 to TRBJ1-1; TRBD1 might be the D (6 bases). Trimming removed 6 bases from V and 1 base from J, with 9 bases in between. Looked up from germline, CDR1 is MNHNY and CDR2 is SVGAGI (reference sequence). This CDR3 spans 13 amino acids. The chain's CDR3 is CASSRQENTEAFF. DNA for the CDR3: TGTGCCAGCAGCCGACAGGAGAACACTGAAGCTTTCTTT.

The CDR3 DNA reads as TGTGCCAGCAGTTCCATCCGCGGTGTTGAGCAGTTCTTC. Protein sequence: CASSSIRGVEQFF. This chain connects TRBV12-3 or TRBV12-4 to TRBJ2-1; D is uncertain. Deletions cut 4 bases from V and 9 bases from J, with 13 bases between. This CDR3 has 13 amino acids.

The chain has TRBV6-5 and TRBJ2-5; TRBD1 aligns across 7 bases. The junction had 9 bases not matched to a gene; V was cut back by 9 bases and J by 5 bases. Germline values: CDR1 MNHEY, CDR2 SVGAGI. The CDR3 runs to 13 residues. The chain's CDR3 is CASTGAIGETQYF. DNA for the CDR3: TGTGCCAGTACAGGGGCCATAGGGGAGACCCAGTACTTC.

The chain uses TRBV6-5 and TRBJ1-2; no clear D. Germline V gives CDR1 MNHEY, CDR2 SVGAGI. The V and J ends lost 5 bases and 7 bases respectively, with 20 bases between them. The CDR3 loop spans 15 amino acids. The CDR3 DNA is TGTGCCAGCAGTAAAACCGGACTGGGCGGGGTTGGCTACACCTTC. Protein: CASSKTGLGGVGYTF.

This clone was found a few times. The V call is TRBV10-3, the J call TRBJ1-1; D gene uncertain. V shed 10 bases and J shed 2 bases, with 20 bases lying between them. The CDR3 sequence is 15 residues long. Germline V lookup: CDR1 ENHRY, CDR2 SYGVKD. The CDR3 here is CATTLSGAVNTEAFF. The CDR3 nucleotides are TGTGCCACCACCCTGTCCGGAGCGGTTAACACTGAAGCTTTCTTT.

The chain uses TRBV9 and TRBJ1-2; 8 bases agree with TRBD1. Per the germline V gene, CDR1 is SGDLS and CDR2 is YYNGEE. Germline trimming cut 4 bases from V and 0 bases from J; bases unmatched to any gene: 8. This CDR3 has 16 residues. The CDR3 spells CASSPLDREANYGYTF. The CDR3 nucleotides are TGTGCCAGCAGCCCACTGGACAGGGAAGCTAACTATGGCTACACCTTC. The whole variable domain, remainder taken from reference TRBV9 and TRBJ1-2, is DSGVTQTPKHLITATGQRVTLRCSPRSGDLSVYWYQQSLDQGLQFLIQYYNGEERAKGNILERFSAQQFPDLHSELNLSSLELGDSALYFCASSPLDREANYGYTFGSGTRLTVV.

This chain links TRBV7-8 with TRBJ1-2, with D possibly matching TRBD1 (6 bases). In germline, CDR1 is SGHVS, CDR2 FQNEAQ. Trimming left V 4 bases short and J 3 bases short, with 15 bases between. There are 15 residues in the CDR3. The chain's CDR3 is CASSSRDIPHYGYTF. As DNA, the CDR3 is TGTGCCAGCAGCTCAAGGGACATCCCACACTATGGCTACACCTTC.

There are a few counts of this clone. V is TRBV5-1 and J is TRBJ1-1; 7 bases agree with TRBD1. CDR1 is SGHRS and CDR2 is YFSETQ in the germline V gene. J lost 3 bases, V lost 6 bases, and 5 bases had no gene match. The CDR3 contains 13 residues. This CDR3 is CASKEGADTEAFF. DNA for the CDR3: TGCGCCAGCAAAGAGGGGGCTGACACTGAAGCTTTCTTT.

A remark on this clone: One end of the junction is discordant with germline, which a read error may explain. V gene TRBV6-1 combines with J gene TRBJ1-2; no clear D. The CDR3 sequence is 15 residues long. Germline assignment: CDR1 MNHNS and CDR2 SASEGT. The DNA for the CDR3 is TGTGCCAGCAGTGACGTTAGGGAGTGGGCCTATGGCTACGCCTTC. Its protein is CASSDVREWAYGYAF.

This rearrangement joins TRBV30 to TRBJ1-3; D remains unclear. The V end was cut by 3 bases, the J end by 2 bases, with 11 bases between. CDR1 and CDR2 from the germline V gene are GTSNPN and SVGIG (reference sequence). CDR3 length: 14 amino acids. CDR3 sequence reads: CAWSNYEAGNTIYF. The CDR3 DNA is TGTGCCTGGAGCAATTACGAGGCTGGAAACACCATATATTTT.

This chain connects TRBV7-9 to TRBJ2-7, with TRBD1 matching over 8 bases. After removal of 2 bases from V and 3 bases from J, the junction contained 3 bases not matched to a gene. CDR3 length: 14 amino acids. Per the germline V gene, CDR1 is SEHNR and CDR2 is FQNEAQ (reference sequence). CDR3 bases: TGTGCCAGCAGCTTAACTACAGGGGGCTACGAGCAGTACTTC. This gives the protein CASSLTTGGYEQYF.

Comments on this clone: The same CDR3 also results from other DNA sequences found in this sample. This chain joins TRBV11-3 and TRBJ2-3; 9 bases are a match to TRBD1. The CDR3 totals 15 residues. Germline trimming cut 5 bases from V and 1 base from J; bases unmatched to any gene: 4. Germline V gene data show CDR1 as SGHNT and CDR2 as YENEEA. CDR3 DNA sequence: TGTGCCAGCAGCCGGACAGGGGACGGCACAGATACGCAGTATTTT. Translation gives CASSRTGDGTDTQYF.

This clone was seen only once. The V call is TRBV4-3, the J call TRBJ2-5; 12 nucleotides line up with TRBD2. Germline CDR1 is LGHNA and CDR2 is YSLEER. The CDR3 sequence is 15 residues long. Trimming cost V 3 bases and J 5 bases; bases outside gene matches: 4. CDR3 residues: CASSQLAGGSETQYF. CDR3 in DNA: TGCGCCAGCAGCCAGCTAGCGGGGGGGAGTGAGACCCAGTACTTC.